Sequencing of this TCR beta chain was carried out in a study of CD8+ T cells in alopecia areata. This CDR3 is 14 amino acids long. With V trimmed by 5 bases and J by 7 bases, 6 bases remained unmatched. The germline gives CDR1 MNHEY, CDR2 SMNVEV (reference sequence). Regarding the study as a whole: TCR sharing across patients was less clear than in mice, possibly HLA-related. Normal skin contains resident alphabeta T cells, and these are also sequenced in scalp samples. Higher clonality and more expanded CD8+ clones appeared in lesional than normal scalp.

Turning to this clone: Its antigen is currently unknown.

RNA was extracted and reverse transcribed into cDNA as the sequencing template. This table comes from immunoSEQ multiplex PCR, and its TCRdb copy is limited to in-frame clones, with some not included. The data show 130,000 to 150,000 clones, more than 75% seen once. Alopecia areata patients gave lesional scalp punch biopsies and peripheral blood samples. The rearrangement links TRBV27 to TRBJ2-7; 12 nucleotides align to TRBD1. The sequencing used CD8+ T cells sorted from blood, collected at week 0. This receptor was identified in a human donor with alopecia areata. CDR3 sequence (DNA): TGTGCCAGCAGTCTGGGACAGGGGGCGGGGGAGCAGTACTTC. Its protein product is CASSLGQGAGEQYF.